The TCR beta chain under discussion was sequenced for a study of T cells in Graves' hyperthyroidism and ophthalmopathy (dated by TCRdb to the late 2010s). Context from the whole study: Peripheral blood was collected at initial diagnosis, before any treatment. Prospective prediction of ophthalmopathy was tested in an independent validation cohort of some 20 hyperthyroidism patients and approximately 17 patients who later progressed to ophthalmopathy. The paper describes TCR Vbeta CDR3 sequencing of 140 or so peripheral blood samples, made up of 43 ophthalmopathy patients, approximately 76 hyperthyroidism patients and roughly 17 progressor patients. The approximately 97 discovery patients were randomly divided into training and test sets at a 7:3 ratio. Once sampling was done, hyperthyroidism patients were given methimazole at a starting dose of 30 mg daily, whereas ophthalmopathy patients were given high-dose intravenous methylprednisolone. Thyroid tissue and blood T-cell repertoires from six Graves' hyperthyroidism patients were also compared in the study. A discovery cohort of fewer than 110 patients, 43 with Graves' ophthalmopathy and 57 with stable Graves' hyperthyroidism, was used to find distinguishing TCR V-J signatures.

What the authors observed across the whole study: Sample size was not statistically predetermined, and blinding of investigators to group allocation was not performed. A model built on a 13 V-J signature distinguished ophthalmopathy from stable hyperthyroidism, reaching about 88% sensitivity and 81% to 83% specificity in cross-validation and 80%/75% in testing. In validation, the model predicted progression to ophthalmopathy a median of approximately 6.3 months before onset, with roughly 70% sensitivity and 72.22% specificity. Blood samples also contained most of the expanded thyroid clonotypes (frequency above 0.001), which suggests that blood repertoires may reflect thyroid immune responses.

Stable Graves' hyperthyroidism was defined as no progression to ophthalmopathy during 18 months of follow-up. Hyperthyroidism patients were newly diagnosed, had a disease duration of under 2 months, and were aged 18 to 65 years. Exclusion was applied to patients with uncontrolled infections, other autoimmune diseases, pregnancy or lactation. Diagnoses were established on the basis of clinical symptoms, serum thyroxine and TRAb, thyroid ultrasound, and orbital computed tomography. Ficoll-Paque density gradient centrifugation was used to isolate PBMCs from 8 to 10 ml of fresh peripheral blood. Trizol reagent was used to extract total RNA, and RNA quality was then checked on an Agilent 2100 Bioanalyzer. The CDR3 sequence holds 15 residues, the cysteine and phenylalanine included. Of the read, only the CDR3 DNA is kept; its 45 bases are in frame from base 1. CDR1 GTSNPN and CDR2 SVGIG were looked up in the germline V gene (reference sequence). V is cut by 5 bases and J by 2 bases, and the space between the germline ends is 19 bases.

The TCR beta CDR3 regions were amplified from RNA transcripts. The TCR CDR3 was subjected to a first round of RT-PCR using the HTBI primer set and the Qiagen OneStep RT-PCR kit. Libraries were constructed in a second round of multiplex PCR, after which size selection and purification were performed. Sequencing of the libraries was done on an Illumina HiSeq2000 using paired-end 100 bp reads. On the authors' methods: Raw data were processed with SOAPnuke, discarding reads with adapters, uncalled bases, mean Phred below 15, or no exact constant-primer or identifier match. COPE v1.2.5 was used to merge high-quality paired reads, and clonotypes were defined as unique nucleotide sequences. MiTCR v1.1 was used to align the clonotypes against IMGT TRBV, TRBD and TRBJ reference segments. Only V-J combinations with frequency above 0.0001, covering 99% to 99.2% of repertoires, were analysed. A TCS score was defined as the ratio between F50 (clonal expansion) and ExV (chaos), using BLOSUM62-based TCRdist between CDR3 peptides within each V-J. Welch's t-statistics and random forest reduced around 510 V-J features to 10 to 15, which were used in a naive Bayes classifier (R e1071). TCRdb ran its own pipeline on the public reads, namely fastp trimming at Q25 and MiXCR clone calling, and kept in-frame beta chains. When rows share a CDR3 protein, they turn into one entry using the most common DNA and genes. V and J calls and clone size were set by TCRdb, not the authors. Here the sample has about 350,000 distinct CDR3 sequences; more than 11% occur a single time. Roughly 24% of the sample is held by the ten biggest clonotypes.

On this clonotype itself: The antigen it binds to is not known. No per-base quality is available; no much larger clone lies one base away.

Sequences were obtained from blood. The source is a woman aged 25-40 years with Graves' hyperthyroidism. This chain is built from TRBV30 and TRBJ2-7, with the D gene not clear enough to name. This receptor has the CDR3 CAWRFQFTSTYEQYF. The nucleotide sequence is TGTGCCTGGCGTTTCCAATTTACTTCTACCTACGAGCAGTACTTC.